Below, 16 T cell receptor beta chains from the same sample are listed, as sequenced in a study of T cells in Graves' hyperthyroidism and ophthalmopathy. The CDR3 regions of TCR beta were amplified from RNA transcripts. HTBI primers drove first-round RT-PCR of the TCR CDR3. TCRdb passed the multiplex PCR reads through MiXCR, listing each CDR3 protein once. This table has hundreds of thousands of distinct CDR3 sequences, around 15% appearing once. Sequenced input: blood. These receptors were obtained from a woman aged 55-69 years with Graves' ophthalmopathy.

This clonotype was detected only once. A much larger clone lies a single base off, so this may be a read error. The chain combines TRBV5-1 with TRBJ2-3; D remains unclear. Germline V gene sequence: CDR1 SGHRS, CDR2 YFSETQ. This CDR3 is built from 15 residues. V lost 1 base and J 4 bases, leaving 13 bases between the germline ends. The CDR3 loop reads CASSLSSRRADTQYF. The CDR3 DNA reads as TGCGCCAGCAGCTTGAGTTCTCGACGAGCAGATACGCAGTATTTT.

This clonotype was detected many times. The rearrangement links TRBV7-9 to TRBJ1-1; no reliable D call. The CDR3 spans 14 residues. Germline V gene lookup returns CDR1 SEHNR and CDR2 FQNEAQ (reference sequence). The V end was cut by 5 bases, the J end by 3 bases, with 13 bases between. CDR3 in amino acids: CASSPGLSHTEAFF. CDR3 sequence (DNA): TGTGCCAGCAGCCCGGGCCTTTCGCACACTGAAGCTTTCTTT. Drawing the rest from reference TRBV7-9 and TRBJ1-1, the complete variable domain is DTGVSQNPRHKITKRGQNVTFRCDPISEHNRLYWYRQTLGQGPEFLTYFQNEAQLEKSRLLSDRFSAERPKGSFSTLEIQRTEQGDSAMYLCASSPGLSHTEAFFGQGTRLTVV.

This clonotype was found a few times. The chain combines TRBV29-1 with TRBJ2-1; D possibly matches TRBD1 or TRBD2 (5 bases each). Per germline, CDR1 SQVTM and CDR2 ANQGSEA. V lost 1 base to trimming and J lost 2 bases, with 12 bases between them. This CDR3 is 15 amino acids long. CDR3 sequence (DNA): TGCAGCGTTGAAGGTGAGGGGAGTACCTACAATGAGCAGTTCTTC. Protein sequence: CSVEGEGSTYNEQFF.

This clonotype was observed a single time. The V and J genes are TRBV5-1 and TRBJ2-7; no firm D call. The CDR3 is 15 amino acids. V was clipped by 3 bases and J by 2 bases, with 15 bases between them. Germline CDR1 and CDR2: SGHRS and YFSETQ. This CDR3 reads CASSSPQTGPYEQYF. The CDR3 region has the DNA TGCGCCAGCAGCTCCCCCCAAACGGGCCCCTACGAGCAGTACTTC.

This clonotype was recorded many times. CDR3 amino acids: CASSVVLGGEQYF. CDR3 DNA sequence: TGTGCCAGCAGCGTAGTTTTAGGGGGTGAGCAGTACTTC. The chain employs TRBV9 and TRBJ2-7; possible D gene TRBD1, 6 bases. Trimming cost V 0 bases and J 7 bases, with 11 bases left between them. CDR1 and CDR2 from the germline V gene are SGDLS and YYNGEE. This CDR3 comprises 13 residues.

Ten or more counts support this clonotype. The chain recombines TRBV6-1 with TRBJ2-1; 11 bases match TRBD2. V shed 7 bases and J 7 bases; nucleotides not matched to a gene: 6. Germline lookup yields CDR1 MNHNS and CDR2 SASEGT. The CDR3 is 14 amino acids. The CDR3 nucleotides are TGTGCCAGCAACTTCGGGACTAGCGGTAATGAGCAGTTCTTC. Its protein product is CASNFGTSGNEQFF.

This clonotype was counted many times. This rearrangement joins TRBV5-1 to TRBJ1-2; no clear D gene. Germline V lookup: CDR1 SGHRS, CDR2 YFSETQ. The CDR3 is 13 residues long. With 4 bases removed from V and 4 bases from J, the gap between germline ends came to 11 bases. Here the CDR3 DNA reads TGCGCCAGCAGCCCGGACGCGGCCTATGGCTACACCTTC. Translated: CASSPDAAYGYTF.

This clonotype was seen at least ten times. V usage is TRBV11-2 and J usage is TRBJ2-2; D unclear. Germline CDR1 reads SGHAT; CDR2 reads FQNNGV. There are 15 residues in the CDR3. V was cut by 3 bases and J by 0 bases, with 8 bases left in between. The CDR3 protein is CASSLSRTNTGELFF. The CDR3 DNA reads TGTGCCAGCAGCTTGTCCAGGACGAACACCGGGGAGCTGTTTTTT.

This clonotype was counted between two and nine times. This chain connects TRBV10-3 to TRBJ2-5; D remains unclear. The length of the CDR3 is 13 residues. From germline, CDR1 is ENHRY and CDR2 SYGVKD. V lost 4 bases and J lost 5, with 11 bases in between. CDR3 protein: CAISAVEAETQYF. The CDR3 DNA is TGTGCCATCAGTGCAGTGGAAGCGGAGACCCAGTACTTC.

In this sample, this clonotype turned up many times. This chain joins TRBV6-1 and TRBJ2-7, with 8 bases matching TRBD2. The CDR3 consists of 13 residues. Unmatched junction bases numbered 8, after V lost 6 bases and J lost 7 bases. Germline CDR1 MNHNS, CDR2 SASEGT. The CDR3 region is CASSHSGSREQYF. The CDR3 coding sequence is TGTGCCAGCAGCCACAGCGGGAGTCGAGAGCAGTACTTC.

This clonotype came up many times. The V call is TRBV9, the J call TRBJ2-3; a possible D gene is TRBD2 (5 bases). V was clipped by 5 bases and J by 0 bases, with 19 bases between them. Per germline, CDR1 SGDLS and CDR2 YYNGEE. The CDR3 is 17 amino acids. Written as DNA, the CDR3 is TGTGCCAGCAGTGGAGGACGGACTCTAGGGAGCACAGATACGCAGTATTTT. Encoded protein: CASSGGRTLGSTDTQYF.

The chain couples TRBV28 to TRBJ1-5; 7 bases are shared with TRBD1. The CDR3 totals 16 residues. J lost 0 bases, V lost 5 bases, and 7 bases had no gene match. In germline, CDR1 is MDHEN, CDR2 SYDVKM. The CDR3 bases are TGTGCCAGCAGTCCGAGGGGGCAAGGTAGCAATCAGCCCCAGCATTTT. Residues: CASSPRGQGSNQPQHF.

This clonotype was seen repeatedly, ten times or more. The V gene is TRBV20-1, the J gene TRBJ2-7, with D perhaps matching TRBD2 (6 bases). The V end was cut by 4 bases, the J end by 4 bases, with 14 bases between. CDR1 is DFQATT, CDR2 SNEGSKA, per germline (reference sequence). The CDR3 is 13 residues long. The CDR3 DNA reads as TGCAGTGCTATTCGGCGGGACCAGTACGAGCAGTACTTC. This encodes CSAIRRDQYEQYF.

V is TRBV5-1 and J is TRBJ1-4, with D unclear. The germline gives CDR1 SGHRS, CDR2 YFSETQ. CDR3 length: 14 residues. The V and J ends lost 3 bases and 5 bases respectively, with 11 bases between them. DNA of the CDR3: TGCGCCAGCAGCTCGGACGGGCAAAATGAAAAACTGTTTTTT. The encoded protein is CASSSDGQNEKLFF. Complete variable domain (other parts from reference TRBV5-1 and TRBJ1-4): KAGVTQTPRYLIKTRGQQVTLSCSPISGHRSVSWYQQTPGQGLQFLFEYFSETQRNKGNFPGRFSGRQFSNSRSEMNVSTLELGDSALYLCASSSDGQNEKLFFGSGTQLSVL.

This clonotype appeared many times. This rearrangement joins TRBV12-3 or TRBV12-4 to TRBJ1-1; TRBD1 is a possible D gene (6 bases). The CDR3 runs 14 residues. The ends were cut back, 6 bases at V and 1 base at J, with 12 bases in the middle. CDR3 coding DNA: TGTGCCAGCAGGACGGTGACAGGGAACACTGAAGCTTTCTTT. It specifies CASRTVTGNTEAFF.

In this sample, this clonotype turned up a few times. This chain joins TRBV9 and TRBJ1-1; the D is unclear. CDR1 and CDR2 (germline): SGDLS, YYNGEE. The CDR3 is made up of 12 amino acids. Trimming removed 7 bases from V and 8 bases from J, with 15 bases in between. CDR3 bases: TGTGCCAGCGGCCCCACAGCGAGCGAAGCTTTCTTT. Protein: CASGPTASEAFF.